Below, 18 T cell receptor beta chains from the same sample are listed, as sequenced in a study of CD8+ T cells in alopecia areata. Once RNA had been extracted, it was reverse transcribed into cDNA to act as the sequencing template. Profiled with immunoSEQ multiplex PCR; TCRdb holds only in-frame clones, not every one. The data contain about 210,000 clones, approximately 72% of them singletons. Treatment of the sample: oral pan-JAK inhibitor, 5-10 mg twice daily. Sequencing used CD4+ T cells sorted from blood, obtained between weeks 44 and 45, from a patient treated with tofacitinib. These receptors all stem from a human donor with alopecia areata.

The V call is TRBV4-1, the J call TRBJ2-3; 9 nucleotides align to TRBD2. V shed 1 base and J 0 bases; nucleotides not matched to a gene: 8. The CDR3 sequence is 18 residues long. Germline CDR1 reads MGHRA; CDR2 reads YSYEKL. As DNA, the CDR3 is TGCGCCAGCAGCCAAGGAGGAGCGGGGGGATGGAGCACAGATACGCAGTATTTT. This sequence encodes CASSQGGAGGWSTDTQYF.

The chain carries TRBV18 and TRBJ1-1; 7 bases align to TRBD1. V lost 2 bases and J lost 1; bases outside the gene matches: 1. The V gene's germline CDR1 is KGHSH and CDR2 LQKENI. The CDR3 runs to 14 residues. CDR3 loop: CASSPRQGNTEAFF. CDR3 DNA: TGTGCCAGCTCACCAAGACAGGGGAACACTGAAGCTTTCTTT.

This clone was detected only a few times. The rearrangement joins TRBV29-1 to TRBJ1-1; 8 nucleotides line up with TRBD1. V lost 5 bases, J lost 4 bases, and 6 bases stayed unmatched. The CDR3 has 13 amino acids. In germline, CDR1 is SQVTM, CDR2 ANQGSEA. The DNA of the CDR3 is TGCAGCGTTTCACCCGGGACAGGCACTGAAGCTTTCTTT. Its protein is CSVSPGTGTEAFF.

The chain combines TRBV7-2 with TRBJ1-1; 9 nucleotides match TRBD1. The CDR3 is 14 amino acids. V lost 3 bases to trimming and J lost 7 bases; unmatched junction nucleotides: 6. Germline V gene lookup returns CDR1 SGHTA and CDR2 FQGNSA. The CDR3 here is CASSFRQGVHEAFF. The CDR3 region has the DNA TGTGCCAGCAGCTTCAGACAGGGGGTACATGAAGCTTTCTTT.

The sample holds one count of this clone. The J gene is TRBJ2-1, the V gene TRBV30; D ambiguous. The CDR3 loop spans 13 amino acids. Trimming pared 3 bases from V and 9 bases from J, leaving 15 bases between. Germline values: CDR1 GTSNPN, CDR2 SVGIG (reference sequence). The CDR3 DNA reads TGTGCCTGGAGCCGAAGTAGTGGCGCTGAGCAGTTCTTC. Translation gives CAWSRSSGAEQFF. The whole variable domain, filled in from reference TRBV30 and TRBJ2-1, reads SQTIHQWPATLVQPVGSPLSLECTVEGTSNPNLYWYRQAAGRGLQLLFYSVGIGQISSEVPQNLSASRPQDRQFILSSKKLLLSDSGFYLCAWSRSSGAEQFFGPGTRLTVL.

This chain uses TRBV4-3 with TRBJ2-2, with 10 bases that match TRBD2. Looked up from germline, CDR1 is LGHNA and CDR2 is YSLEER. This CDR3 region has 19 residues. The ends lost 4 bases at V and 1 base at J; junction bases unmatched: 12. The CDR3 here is CASSLHRGSGGLNTGELFF. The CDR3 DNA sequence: TGCGCCAGCAGCCTCCACAGGGGTAGCGGGGGGTTGAACACCGGGGAGCTGTTTTTT.

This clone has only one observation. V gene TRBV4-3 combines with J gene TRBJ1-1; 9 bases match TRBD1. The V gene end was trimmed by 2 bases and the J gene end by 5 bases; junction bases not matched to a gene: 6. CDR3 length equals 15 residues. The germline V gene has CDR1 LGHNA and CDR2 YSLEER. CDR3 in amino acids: CASSQTTGGGTEAFF. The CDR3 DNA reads TGCGCCAGCAGCCAAACGACAGGGGGAGGAACTGAAGCTTTCTTT.

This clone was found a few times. In DNA form, the CDR3 reads TGCAGCGCTCTTGGACTAGCGGGGGGGAGGAGCTCCTACGAGCAGTACTTC. Protein: CSALGLAGGRSSYEQYF. The V call is TRBV29-1, the J call TRBJ2-7; 15 nucleotides agree with TRBD2. J gave up 0 bases and V 7 bases, and 10 bases lay outside the gene matches. The germline CDR1 and CDR2 sequences are SQVTM and ANQGSEA. The CDR3 sequence is 17 residues long.

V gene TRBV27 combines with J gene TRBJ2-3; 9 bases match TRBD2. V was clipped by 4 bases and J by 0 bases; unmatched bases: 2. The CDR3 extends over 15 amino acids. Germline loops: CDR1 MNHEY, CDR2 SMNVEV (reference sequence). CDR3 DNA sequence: TGTGCCAGCAGTTCTAGCGGGGAGAGCACAGATACGCAGTATTTT. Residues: CASSSSGESTDTQYF.

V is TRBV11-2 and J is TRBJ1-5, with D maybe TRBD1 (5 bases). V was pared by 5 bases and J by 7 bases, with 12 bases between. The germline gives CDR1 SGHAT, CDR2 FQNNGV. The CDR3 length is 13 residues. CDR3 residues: CASSPGMGQPQHF. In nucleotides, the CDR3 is TGTGCCAGCAGCCCAGGGATGGGACAGCCCCAGCATTTT.

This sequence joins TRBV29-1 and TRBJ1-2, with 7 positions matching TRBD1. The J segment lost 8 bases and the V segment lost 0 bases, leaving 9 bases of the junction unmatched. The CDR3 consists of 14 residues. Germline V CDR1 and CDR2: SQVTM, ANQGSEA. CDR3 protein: CSVEDRAGGRGYTF. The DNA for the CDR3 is TGCAGCGTTGAAGATCGGGCAGGGGGAAGAGGCTACACCTTC.

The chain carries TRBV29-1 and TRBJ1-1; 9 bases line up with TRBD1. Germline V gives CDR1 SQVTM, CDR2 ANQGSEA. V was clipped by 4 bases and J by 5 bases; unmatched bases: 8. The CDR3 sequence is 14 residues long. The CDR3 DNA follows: TGCAGCGTTGGAAGCGGGACAGGGTATACTGAAGCTTTCTTT. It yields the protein CSVGSGTGYTEAFF.

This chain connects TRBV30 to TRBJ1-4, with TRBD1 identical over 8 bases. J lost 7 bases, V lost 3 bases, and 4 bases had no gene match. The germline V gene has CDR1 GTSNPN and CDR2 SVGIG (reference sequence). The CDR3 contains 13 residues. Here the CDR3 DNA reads TGTGCCTGGAGCCCAGGGGGCGGTGAAAAACTGTTTTTT. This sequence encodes CAWSPGGGEKLFF. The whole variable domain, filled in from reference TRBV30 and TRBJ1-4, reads SQTIHQWPATLVQPVGSPLSLECTVEGTSNPNLYWYRQAAGRGLQLLFYSVGIGQISSEVPQNLSASRPQDRQFILSSKKLLLSDSGFYLCAWSPGGGEKLFFGSGTQLSVL.

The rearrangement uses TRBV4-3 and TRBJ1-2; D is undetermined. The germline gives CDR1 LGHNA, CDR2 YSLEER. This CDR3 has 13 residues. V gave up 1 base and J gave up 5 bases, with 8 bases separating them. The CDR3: CASSQGVEYGYTF. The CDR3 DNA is TGCGCCAGCAGCCAAGGAGTGGAGTATGGCTACACCTTC.

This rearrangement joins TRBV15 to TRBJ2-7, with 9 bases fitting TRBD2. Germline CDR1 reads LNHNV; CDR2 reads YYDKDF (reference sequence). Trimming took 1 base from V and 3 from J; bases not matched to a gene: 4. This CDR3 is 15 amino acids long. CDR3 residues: CATSRASSGVYEQYF. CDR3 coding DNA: TGTGCCACCAGCAGAGCTTCTAGCGGGGTCTACGAGCAGTACTTC.

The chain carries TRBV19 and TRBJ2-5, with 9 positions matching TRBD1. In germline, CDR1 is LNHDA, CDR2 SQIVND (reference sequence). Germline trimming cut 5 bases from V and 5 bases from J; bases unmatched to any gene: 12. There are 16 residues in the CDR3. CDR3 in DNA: TGTGCCAGTAGTGGAGGGGGGACAGGGCGACGGGAGACCCAGTACTTC. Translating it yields CASSGGGTGRRETQYF. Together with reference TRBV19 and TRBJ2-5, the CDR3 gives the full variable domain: DGGITQSPKYLFRKEGQNVTLSCEQNLNHDAMYWYRQDPGQGLRLIYYSQIVNDFQKGDIAEGYSVSREKKESFPLTVTSAQKNPTAFYLCASSGGGTGRRETQYFGPGTRLLVL.

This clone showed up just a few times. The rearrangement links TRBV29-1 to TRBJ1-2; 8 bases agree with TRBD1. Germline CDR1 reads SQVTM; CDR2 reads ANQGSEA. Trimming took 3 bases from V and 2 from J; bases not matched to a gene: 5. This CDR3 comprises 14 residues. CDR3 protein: CSVDTGGKNYGYTF. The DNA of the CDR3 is TGCAGCGTTGATACAGGGGGAAAGAACTATGGCTACACCTTC.

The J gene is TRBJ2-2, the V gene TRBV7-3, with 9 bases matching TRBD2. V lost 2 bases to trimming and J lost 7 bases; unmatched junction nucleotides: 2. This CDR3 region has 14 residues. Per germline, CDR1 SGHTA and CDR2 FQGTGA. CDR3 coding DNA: TGTGCCAGCAGCTTACTACTAGCGGGCGGGGAGCTGTTTTTT. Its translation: CASSLLLAGGELFF.